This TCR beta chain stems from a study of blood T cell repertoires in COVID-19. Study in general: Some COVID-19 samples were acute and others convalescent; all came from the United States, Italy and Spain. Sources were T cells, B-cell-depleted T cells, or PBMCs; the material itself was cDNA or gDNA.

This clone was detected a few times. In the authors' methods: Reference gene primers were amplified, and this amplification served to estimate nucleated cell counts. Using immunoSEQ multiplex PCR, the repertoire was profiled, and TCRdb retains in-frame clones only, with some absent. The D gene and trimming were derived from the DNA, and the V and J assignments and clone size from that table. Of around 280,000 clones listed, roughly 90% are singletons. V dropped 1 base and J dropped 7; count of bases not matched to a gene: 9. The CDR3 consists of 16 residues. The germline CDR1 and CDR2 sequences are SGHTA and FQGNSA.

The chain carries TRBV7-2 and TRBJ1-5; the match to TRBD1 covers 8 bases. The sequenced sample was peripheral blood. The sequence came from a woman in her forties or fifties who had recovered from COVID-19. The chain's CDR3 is CASSLGGRGRRQPQHF. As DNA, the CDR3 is TGTGCCAGCAGCTTAGGTGGCAGGGGGCGCCGGCAGCCCCAGCATTTT.